These 28 T cell receptor beta chains were all obtained from the same sample, sequenced in a study of T cell clones after liver transplantation. Clones were sequenced by immunoSEQ multiplex PCR, and TCRdb holds only the in-frame ones, with some missing. The sample shows tens of thousands of clones, 80% of them seen only once. Sequencing used CD4+ T cells from blood, obtained 12 months after liver transplant. The receptor source for this set is a human patient who received a liver transplant. The T cells may come from the graft donor.

The rearrangement joins TRBV6-1 to TRBJ2-5; D might be TRBD1 (5 bases). This CDR3 is 14 amino acids long. Germline values: CDR1 MNHNS, CDR2 SASEGT. Trimming removed 7 bases from V and 5 bases from J, with 17 bases in between. CDR3 loop: CASTKQEYLETQYF. CDR3 sequence (DNA): TGTGCCAGCACAAAACAGGAGTACCTTGAGACCCAGTACTTC.

This chain links TRBV23-1 with TRBJ1-5; D is ambiguous. TRBV23-1 is an ORF; its function is uncertain. The CDR3 loop spans 16 amino acids. The V and J ends lost 0 bases and 8 bases respectively, with 17 bases between them. The CDR3 is CASSQSPETNGEPQHF. The CDR3 DNA sequence: TGCGCCAGCAGTCAATCGCCCGAAACAAATGGCGAGCCCCAGCATTTT.

Only a few counts were recorded for this clone. The chain combines TRBV6-1 with TRBJ2-3; 8 bases match TRBD1. CDR1 and CDR2 from the germline V gene are MNHNS and SASEGT. V dropped 4 bases and J dropped 5; count of bases not matched to a gene: 8. The CDR3 length is 15 residues. The CDR3 DNA is TGTGCCAGCAGTGTGCAGGGGGCGCGAAGAGATACGCAGTATTTT. Translation gives CASSVQGARRDTQYF.

The chain is built from TRBV2 and TRBJ2-4; D unclear. Per the germline V gene, CDR1 is SNHLY and CDR2 is FYNNEI. Trimming pared 4 bases from V and 6 bases from J, leaving 10 bases between. The CDR3 runs to 13 residues. The CDR3 DNA follows: TGTGCCAGCAGTGCCCGGATATTAAACATTCAGTACTTC. Protein: CASSARILNIQYF.

The chain joins TRBV6-1 to TRBJ1-2, with D tentatively TRBD1 (5 bases). V was clipped by 5 bases and J by 2 bases, with 15 bases between them. Germline CDR1 is MNHNS and CDR2 is SASEGT. The CDR3 runs to 15 residues. CDR3: CASSPDIQGNYGYTF. The CDR3 DNA reads TGTGCCAGCAGTCCCGATATCCAGGGAAACTATGGCTACACCTTC.

The rearrangement uses TRBV2 and TRBJ2-7; maybe TRBD2 (5 bases). The CDR3 loop spans 13 amino acids. CDR1 is SNHLY and CDR2 is FYNNEI in the germline V gene. The V and J ends lost 3 bases and 6 bases respectively, with 12 bases between them. As DNA, the CDR3 is TGTGCCAGCAGTGACCGGGGTGTTAGCGAGCAGTACTTC. Its translation is CASSDRGVSEQYF.

The chain joins TRBV4-3 to TRBJ1-3, with 12 bases matching TRBD1. Looked up from germline, CDR1 is LGHNA and CDR2 is YSLEER. V was pared by 4 bases and J by 4 bases, with 11 bases of the junction left unmatched. There are 18 residues in the CDR3. The CDR3 loop reads CASSPGQGANLRGNTIYF. Written as DNA, the CDR3 is TGCGCCAGCAGCCCGGGACAGGGGGCGAATTTGCGCGGAAACACCATATATTTT.

The genes are TRBV6-1 and TRBJ2-3; the D gene could be TRBD1 or TRBD2 (7 bases each). Looked up from germline, CDR1 is MNHNS and CDR2 is SASEGT. Trimming removed 10 bases at V and 0 bases at J, with 17 bases between. There are 15 residues in the CDR3. This CDR3 reads CATRGGHLSTDTQYF. The CDR3, as DNA: TGTGCCACCAGGGGGGGACATCTCAGCACAGATACGCAGTATTTT.

The chain recombines TRBV6-6 with TRBJ2-7; TRBD1 matches at 8 bases. This CDR3 has 13 residues. Germline loops: CDR1 MNHNY, CDR2 SVGAGI (reference sequence). The trim removed 2 bases at V and 3 bases at J, leaving 0 bases unmatched. The CDR3 is CASSYGTGYEQYF. CDR3 coding DNA: TGTGCCAGCAGTTACGGGACAGGCTACGAGCAGTACTTC.

The chain is built from TRBV10-2 and TRBJ2-2; D perhaps matches TRBD2 (5 bases). CDR1 and CDR2 from the germline V gene are WSHSY and SAAADI. With 10 bases removed from V and 2 bases from J, the gap between germline ends came to 14 bases. This CDR3 is 14 amino acids long. The CDR3 DNA sequence: TGCGCCACCGCCATAACTAGAAACACCGGGGAGCTGTTTTTT. It encodes CATAITRNTGELFF.

The V gene is TRBV19, the J gene TRBJ2-7; 15 bases fit TRBD2. The CDR3 covers 15 residues. Germline lookup yields CDR1 LNHDA and CDR2 SQIVND (reference sequence). Trimming at V came to 5 bases and at J to 6 bases, leaving 5 bases not matched to a gene. The CDR3 region has the DNA TGTGCCAGTAGTGTCCGGACTAGCGGGAGGGTCGAGCAGTACTTC. Amino acids: CASSVRTSGRVEQYF.

V is TRBV18 and J is TRBJ2-7; possible D gene TRBD1, 6 bases. The germline V gene encodes CDR1 KGHSH and CDR2 LQKENI. The CDR3 runs 12 residues. V lost 5 bases and J 5 bases, leaving 10 bases between the germline ends. The DNA of the CDR3 is TGTGCCAGCTCATCCCAGGGGCACGAGCAGTACTTC. Translating gives CASSSQGHEQYF.

The chain recombines TRBV28 with TRBJ1-2, with D unresolved. CDR1 is MDHEN and CDR2 is SYDVKM in the germline V gene. The germline V and J ends were trimmed by 4 bases and 7 bases, with 4 bases remaining between them. The CDR3 spans 10 residues. The CDR3 DNA reads as TGTGCCAGCAGTTCCACTGGCTACACCTTC. It specifies CASSSTGYTF.

The chain links TRBV7-2 to TRBJ1-1, with TRBD1 as a possible D gene (6 bases). V lost 2 bases to trimming and J lost 7 bases, with 14 bases between them. Looked up from germline, CDR1 is SGHTA and CDR2 is FQGNSA. The CDR3 consists of 14 residues. CDR3 in amino acids: CASSLNFGGLEAFF. As DNA, the CDR3 is TGTGCCAGCAGCTTAAACTTCGGGGGGCTTGAAGCTTTCTTT. Full variable domain (remainder filled in from reference TRBV7-2 and TRBJ1-1): GAGVSQSPSNKVTEKGKDVELRCDPISGHTALYWYRQSLGQGLEFLIYFQGNSAPDKSGLPSDRFSAERTGGSVSTLTIQRTQQEDSAVYLCASSLNFGGLEAFFGQGTRLTVV.

The genes are TRBV2 and TRBJ2-1; 11 positions agree with TRBD2. Germline lookup yields CDR1 SNHLY and CDR2 FYNNEI. The CDR3 is 15 residues long. J gave up 4 bases and V 5 bases, and 4 bases lay outside the gene matches. The CDR3 loop reads CASSKTSGIYNEQFF. The CDR3 DNA follows: TGTGCCAGCAGTAAGACTAGCGGGATATACAATGAGCAGTTCTTC.

The rearrangement links TRBV5-4 to TRBJ1-1; 8 bases agree with TRBD1. This CDR3 has 17 amino acids. With 1 base clipped from V and 1 base from J, the junction kept 9 bases outside the gene matches. Germline CDR1 reads SGHNT; CDR2 reads YYREEE (reference sequence). The CDR3 loop is CASSLRPRGRGNTEAFF. Written as DNA, the CDR3 is TGTGCCAGCAGCTTGAGGCCCAGGGGGCGGGGGAACACTGAAGCTTTCTTT.

The rearrangement uses TRBV4-1 and TRBJ1-4; the match to TRBD1 covers 7 bases. Per germline, CDR1 MGHRA and CDR2 YSYEKL. The CDR3 length is 16 residues. Trimming removed 4 bases from V and 7 bases from J; junction bases left unmatched: 12. CDR3 DNA: TGCGCCAGCAGCCTCTCAATGGCAGGGGGTGGTGAAAAACTGTTTTTT. This gives the protein CASSLSMAGGGEKLFF.

The chain couples TRBV6-4 to TRBJ2-3; no firm D call. Trimming shortened V by 3 bases and J by 2 bases, and 9 bases separated the two germline ends. Germline V gene sequence: CDR1 MRHNA, CDR2 SNTAGT. The CDR3 runs to 14 residues. The CDR3, as DNA: TGTGCCAGCAGTGAGAGCCATCCCACAGATACGCAGTATTTT. Protein: CASSESHPTDTQYF.

The chain couples TRBV29-1 to TRBJ1-3, with 8 bases identical to TRBD1. The CDR3 extends over 14 amino acids. With V trimmed by 2 bases and J by 2 bases, 2 bases remained unmatched. Germline values: CDR1 SQVTM, CDR2 ANQGSEA. CDR3 bases: TGCAGCGTTGAAAGGACAGGGACTGGAAACACCATATATTTT. It yields the protein CSVERTGTGNTIYF.

The chain joins TRBV2 to TRBJ1-5; the match to TRBD1 covers 9 bases. Trimming took 3 bases from V and 7 from J; bases not matched to a gene: 7. The CDR3 has 15 amino acids. The V gene's germline CDR1 is SNHLY and CDR2 FYNNEI. The CDR3 protein is CASSEGQGREQPQHF. The CDR3 coding sequence is TGTGCCAGCAGTGAGGGACAGGGTCGTGAGCAGCCCCAGCATTTT.

The V gene is TRBV7-6, the J gene TRBJ2-3; D is unclear. The CDR3 contains 14 residues. V was pared by 4 bases and J by 3 bases, with 11 bases between. Germline CDR1 is SGHVS and CDR2 is FNYEAQ. CDR3 DNA: TGTGCCAGCAGCTCCGCCGGACCTACAGATACGCAGTATTTT. It translates to CASSSAGPTDTQYF.

The chain links TRBV28 to TRBJ1-1; 7 bases line up with TRBD1. J lost 7 bases, V lost 6 bases, and 11 bases had no gene match. Germline loops: CDR1 MDHEN, CDR2 SYDVKM. The CDR3 extends over 14 amino acids. CDR3 DNA: TGTGCCAGCAGGGACAGGTTTTATACTTTTGAAGCTTTCTTT. Translated, it gives CASRDRFYTFEAFF.

This chain joins TRBV11-2 and TRBJ1-2; the D gene is possibly TRBD1 (5 bases). V lost 5 bases to trimming and J lost 4 bases, with 11 bases between them. CDR3 size: 13 residues. Germline V CDR1 and CDR2: SGHAT, FQNNGV. The CDR3 coding sequence is TGTGCCAGCAGCCCGGACAAGATCTATGGCTACACCTTC. This gives the protein CASSPDKIYGYTF.

The chain couples TRBV27 to TRBJ1-5, with a possible D match to TRBD1 (5 bases). The CDR3 spans 14 residues. Germline V gene lookup returns CDR1 MNHEY and CDR2 SMNVEV (reference sequence). V shed 7 bases and J shed 2 bases, with 12 bases lying between them. The CDR3 sequence is CASNQRGGNQPQHF. CDR3 nucleotides: TGTGCCAGCAACCAGAGAGGGGGCAATCAGCCCCAGCATTTT.

This rearrangement joins TRBV27 to TRBJ1-4; 9 nucleotides agree with TRBD1. Germline V gene sequence: CDR1 MNHEY, CDR2 SMNVEV (reference sequence). The CDR3 extends over 14 amino acids. With V trimmed by 6 bases and J by 5 bases, 4 bases remained unmatched. The CDR3 spells CASSYGTGNEKLFF. CDR3 bases: TGTGCCAGCAGCTACGGGACAGGGAATGAAAAACTGTTTTTT.

V usage is TRBV5-8 and J usage is TRBJ1-5; TRBD1 aligns across 9 bases. The CDR3 totals 15 residues. Germline-derived CDR1 and CDR2 are SGHTS and YDEGEE. J was trimmed by 5 bases and V by 4 bases; bases with no gene match: 7. CDR3 loop: CASSIGTGKYQPQHF. The CDR3 DNA follows: TGTGCCAGCAGCATAGGGACAGGGAAGTATCAGCCCCAGCATTTT.

This chain uses TRBV11-2 with TRBJ1-2; 8 bases fit TRBD1. The CDR3 spans 14 residues. V dropped 3 bases and J dropped 2; count of bases not matched to a gene: 2. CDR1 SGHAT and CDR2 FQNNGV come from the germline V gene. The CDR3 is CASSFWTGNYGYTF. In DNA, the CDR3 is TGTGCCAGCAGCTTCTGGACAGGGAACTATGGCTACACCTTC.

The gene calls are TRBV5-6 and TRBJ1-2; no firm D call. Trimming took 4 bases from V and 4 from J, leaving 11 bases between them. The CDR3 loop spans 13 amino acids. The V gene's germline CDR1 is SGHDT and CDR2 YYEEEE. The CDR3: CASSLDGIYGYTF. CDR3 DNA sequence: TGTGCCAGCAGCCTGGACGGGATCTATGGCTACACCTTC.